Below are 8 T cell receptor beta chains sequenced from a single sample in a study of cytomegalovirus exposure and HLA in healthy donors. Primers for the PCR totalled 60 Vbeta and 13 Jbeta. Profiled with immunoSEQ multiplex PCR; TCRdb holds only in-frame clones, not every one. The sample contains roughly 110,000 clones, roughly 76% of which appear only once. Sequencing was performed on PBMCs. These receptors were obtained from a woman between 45 and 65 years old in good health and CMV-seropositive.

The chain has TRBV14 and TRBJ1-3, with 8 positions matching TRBD1. Germline assignment: CDR1 SGHDN and CDR2 FVKESK. CDR3 length: 18 residues. The trim removed 11 bases at V and 0 bases at J, leaving 18 bases unmatched. CDR3 loop: CAHKGPPPGQVSGNTIYF. CDR3 nucleotides: TGTGCCCACAAAGGCCCCCCACCGGGACAGGTCTCTGGAAACACCATATATTTT.

The chain carries TRBV30 and TRBJ1-2; 11 bases line up with TRBD1. This CDR3 has 18 amino acids. Germline V gives CDR1 GTSNPN, CDR2 SVGIG (reference sequence). The V gene end was trimmed by 2 bases and the J gene end by 5 bases; junction bases not matched to a gene: 16. The CDR3 nucleotides read TGTGCCTGGAGTTACAGCGGGACAGGGGGAATAAAACGGTATGGCTACACCTTC. This codes for CAWSYSGTGGIKRYGYTF.

This chain uses TRBV7-6 with TRBJ2-7; 12 bases are a match to TRBD1. This CDR3 comprises 15 residues. V was pared by 5 bases and J by 4 bases, with 6 bases of the junction left unmatched. The V gene's germline CDR1 is SGHVS and CDR2 FNYEAQ. CDR3 in amino acids: CASSPGTGGRYEQYF. The CDR3 DNA is TGTGCCAGCAGCCCCGGGACAGGGGGCCGGTACGAGCAGTACTTC.

The chain has TRBV2 and TRBJ2-5; perhaps TRBD1 as D (5 bases). Looked up from germline, CDR1 is SNHLY and CDR2 is FYNNEI. The CDR3 runs to 15 residues. The germline V and J ends were trimmed by 10 bases and 0 bases, with 18 bases remaining between them. CDR3 sequence: CATTAQVGYQETQYF. The CDR3 bases are TGTGCCACCACCGCACAGGTGGGGTACCAAGAGACCCAGTACTTC.

This chain joins TRBV2 and TRBJ2-2; D is uncertain. This CDR3 comprises 13 residues. V dropped 6 bases and J dropped 3 bases, with 8 bases sitting between them. Germline loops: CDR1 SNHLY, CDR2 FYNNEI. This chain's CDR3 is CASRAEYTGELFF. The CDR3 DNA reads as TGTGCCAGCAGAGCCGAATACACCGGGGAGCTGTTTTTT.

The V and J genes are TRBV10-1 and TRBJ1-5; 11 bases agree with TRBD1. From germline, CDR1 is WNHNN and CDR2 SYGVQD (reference sequence). The CDR3 totals 14 residues. V lost 6 bases, J lost 2 bases, and 0 bases stayed unmatched. The DNA for the CDR3 is TGCGCCAGCAGGGGACAGGGGGGCAATCAGCCCCAGCATTTT. As protein: CASRGQGGNQPQHF.

The genes are TRBV5-1 and TRBJ1-2; D gene unclear. V lost 4 bases to trimming and J lost 1 base, with 14 bases between them. The germline CDR1 and CDR2 sequences are SGHRS and YFSETQ. CDR3 size: 15 residues. Here the CDR3 DNA reads TGCGCCAGCAGCGTCGGAGATTCTGTTAACTATGGCTACACCTTC. Translated: CASSVGDSVNYGYTF.

The V call is TRBV18, the J call TRBJ1-1, with a tentative D call TRBD1 (6 bases). Per germline, CDR1 KGHSH and CDR2 LQKENI. The V gene lost 3 bases and the J gene lost 0 bases, with 11 bases spanning the gap. The CDR3 runs to 15 residues. The CDR3 is CASSPSQGMNTEAFF. In DNA form, the CDR3 reads TGTGCCAGCTCACCTTCTCAGGGGATGAACACTGAAGCTTTCTTT.